The present entry profiles one T cell receptor (beta chain) with its context. This sample was taken from a study of shared clonotypes between healthy human individuals. Germline assignment: CDR1 SGHVS and CDR2 FQNEAQ. The V gene lost 4 bases and the J gene lost 1 base, with 16 bases spanning the gap. CDR3 size: 16 residues. Assay execution proceeded at the deep level. The protocol was immunoSEQ multiplex PCR, while the TCRdb copy is restricted to in-frame clones and leaves out a portion. The data contain about 980,000 clones, approximately 80% of them singletons. The sequenced sample consisted of memory CD4+ T cells sorted from blood. Documented subset: CD45RA-negative fraction. The origin of this receptor is a man aged 18 to 30 in good health. The chain combines TRBV7-8 with TRBJ1-1; a weak D match, TRBD1 (6 bases). In nucleotides, the CDR3 is TGTGCCAGCAGCTGGAAGACCGGGACACCGAACACTGAAGCTTTCTTT. Protein sequence: CASSWKTGTPNTEAFF.